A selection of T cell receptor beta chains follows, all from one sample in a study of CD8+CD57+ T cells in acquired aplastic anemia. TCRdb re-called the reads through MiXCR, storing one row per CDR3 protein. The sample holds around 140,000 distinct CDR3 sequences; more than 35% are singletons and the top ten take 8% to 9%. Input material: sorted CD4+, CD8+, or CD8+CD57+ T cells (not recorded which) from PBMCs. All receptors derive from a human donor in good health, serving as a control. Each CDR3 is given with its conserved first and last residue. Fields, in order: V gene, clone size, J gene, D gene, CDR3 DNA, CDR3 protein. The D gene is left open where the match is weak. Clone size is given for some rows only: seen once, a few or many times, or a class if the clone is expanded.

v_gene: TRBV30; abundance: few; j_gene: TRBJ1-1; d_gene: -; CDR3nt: TGTGCCTGGAGATCAGGGATCTTGAAGGGTGAAGCTTTCTTT; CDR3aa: CAWRSGILKGEAFF
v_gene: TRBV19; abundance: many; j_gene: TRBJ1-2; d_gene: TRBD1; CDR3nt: TGTGCCAGGGGGACAGAAAGTACCTACTATGGCTACACCTTC; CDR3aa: CARGTESTYYGYTF
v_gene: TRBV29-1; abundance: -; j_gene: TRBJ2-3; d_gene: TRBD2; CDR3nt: TGCAGCTTAGCGTACACTAGCGGGATGCAGGCAGATACGCAGTATTTT; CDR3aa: CSLAYTSGMQADTQYF
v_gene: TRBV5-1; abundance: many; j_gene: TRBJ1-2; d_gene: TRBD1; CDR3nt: TGCGCCAGCAGCGAGGGACAGGGGCACTATGGCTACACCTTC; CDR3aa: CASSEGQGHYGYTF
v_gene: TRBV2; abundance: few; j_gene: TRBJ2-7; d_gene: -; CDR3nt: TGTGCCAGCTCCCAGGGTGTCTACGAGCAGTACTTC; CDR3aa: CASSQGVYEQYF
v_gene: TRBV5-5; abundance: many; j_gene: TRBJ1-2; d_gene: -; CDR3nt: TGTGCCAGCAGCTTGGGGGGGGGAAACTATGGCTACACCTTC; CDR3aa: CASSLGGGNYGYTF
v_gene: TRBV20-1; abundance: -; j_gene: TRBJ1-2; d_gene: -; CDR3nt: TGCAGTGCTAGAGGTCGAAGCAGGGCCGGGGATGGCTACACCTTC; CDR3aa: CSARGRSRAGDGYTF
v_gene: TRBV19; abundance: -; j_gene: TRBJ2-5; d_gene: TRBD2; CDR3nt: TGTGCCAGTAGTCCTCGACCGGGACTAAAAGAGACCCAGTACTTC; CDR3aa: CASSPRPGLKETQYF
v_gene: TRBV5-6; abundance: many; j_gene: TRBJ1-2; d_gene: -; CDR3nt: TGTGCCAGCAGCCCCCGTCCCGTTATTAACTATGGCTACACCTTC; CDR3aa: CASSPRPVINYGYTF
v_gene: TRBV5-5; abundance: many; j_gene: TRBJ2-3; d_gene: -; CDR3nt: TGTGCCAGCAGCTTGGTAGGGGGGGATACGCAGTATTTT; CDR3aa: CASSLVGGDTQYF
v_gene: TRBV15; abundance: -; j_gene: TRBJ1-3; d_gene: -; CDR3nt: TGTGCCACCTCAGGGAAGAGCTCTGGAAACACCATATATTTT; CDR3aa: CATSGKSSGNTIYF
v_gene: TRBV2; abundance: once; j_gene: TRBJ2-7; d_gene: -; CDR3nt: TGTGCCAGCAGTGAAGGTGGTGGGGATTCCTACGAGCAGTACTTC; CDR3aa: CASSEGGGDSYEQYF
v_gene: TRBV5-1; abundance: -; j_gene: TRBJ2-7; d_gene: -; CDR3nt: TGCGCCAGCAAAGTGTTAGTGGGCCCCTACGAGCAGTACTTC; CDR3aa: CASKVLVGPYEQYF
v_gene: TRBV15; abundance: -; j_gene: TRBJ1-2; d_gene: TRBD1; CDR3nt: TGTGCCACCAGCAGGTTACCAGGGACAGTTAACTATGGCTACACCTTC; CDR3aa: CATSRLPGTVNYGYTF
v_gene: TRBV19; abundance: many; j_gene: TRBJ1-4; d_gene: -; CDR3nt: TGTGCCAGTAGTCTGACCCAGGGGCGTAAGGAAAAACTGTTTTTT; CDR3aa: CASSLTQGRKEKLFF
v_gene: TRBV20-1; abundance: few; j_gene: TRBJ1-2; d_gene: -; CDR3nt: TGCAGTGCTTCCGGGACAACTAACTATGGCTACACCTTC; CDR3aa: CSASGTTNYGYTF
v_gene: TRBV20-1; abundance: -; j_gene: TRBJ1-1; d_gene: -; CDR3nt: TGCAGTGCTAGAGAACCCGGGGAGGGAACTGAAGCTTTCTTT; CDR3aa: CSAREPGEGTEAFF
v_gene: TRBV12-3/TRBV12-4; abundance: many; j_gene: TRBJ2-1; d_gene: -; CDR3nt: TGTGCCAGCAGTTTAAGTTCCGGGGTAGGGCAGTTCTTC; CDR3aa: CASSLSSGVGQFF
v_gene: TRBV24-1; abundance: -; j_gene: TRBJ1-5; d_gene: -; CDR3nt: TGTGCCACCAGTGAGACAGCCGGGATGGGCAATCAGCCCCAGCATTTT; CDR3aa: CATSETAGMGNQPQHF
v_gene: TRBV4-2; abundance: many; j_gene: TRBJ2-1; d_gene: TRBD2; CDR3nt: TGTGCCAGCAGCCACCTGAGCGGGGGGGCGATGCGGGAGCAGTTCTTC; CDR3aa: CASSHLSGGAMREQFF
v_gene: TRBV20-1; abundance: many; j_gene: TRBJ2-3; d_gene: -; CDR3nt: TGCAGTGCTAGAGCTAACACATATTCAAATACGCAGTATTTT; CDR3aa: CSARANTYSNTQYF
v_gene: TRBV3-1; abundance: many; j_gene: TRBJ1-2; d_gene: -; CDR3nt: TGTGCCAGCAGCCAAGGGGGGGCAGGAAACACCTTC; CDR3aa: CASSQGGAGNTF
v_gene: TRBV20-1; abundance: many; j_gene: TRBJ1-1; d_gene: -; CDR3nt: TGCAGTGCTAGAAAGTGGAACACTGAAGCTTTCTTT; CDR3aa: CSARKWNTEAFF
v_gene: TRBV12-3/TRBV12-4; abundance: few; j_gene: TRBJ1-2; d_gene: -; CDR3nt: TGTGCCAGCAGTTTAGGGGGGGGTCTAGGAGATGGCTACACCTTC; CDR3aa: CASSLGGGLGDGYTF
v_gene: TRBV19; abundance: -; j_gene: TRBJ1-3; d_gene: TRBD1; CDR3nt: TGTGCCAGTAGTCTACCCGGACAGGGAAAAAACACCATATATTTT; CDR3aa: CASSLPGQGKNTIYF
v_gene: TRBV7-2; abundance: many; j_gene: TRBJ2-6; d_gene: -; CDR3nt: TGTGCCAGCAGCCCCCGGACTTTTGGGGCCAACGTCCTGACTTTC; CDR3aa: CASSPRTFGANVLTF
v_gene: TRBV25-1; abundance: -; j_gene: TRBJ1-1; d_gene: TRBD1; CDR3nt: TGTGCCACACAGGGGGCTGGGAACACTGAAGCTTTCTTT; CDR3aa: CATQGAGNTEAFF
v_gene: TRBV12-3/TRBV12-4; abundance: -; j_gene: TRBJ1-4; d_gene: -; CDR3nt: TGTGCCAGCAAAGTTTCTATTGAAGAACTGTTTTTT; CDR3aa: CASKVSIEELFF
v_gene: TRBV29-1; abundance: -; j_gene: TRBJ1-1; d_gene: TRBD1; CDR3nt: TGCAGCGGGTCCAGCGACAGGGGAGGAACTTTCTTT; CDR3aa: CSGSSDRGGTFF
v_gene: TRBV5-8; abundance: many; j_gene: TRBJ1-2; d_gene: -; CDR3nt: TGTGCCAGCAGCTTGGGAGCCGGATGGGGCTACACCTTC; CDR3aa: CASSLGAGWGYTF
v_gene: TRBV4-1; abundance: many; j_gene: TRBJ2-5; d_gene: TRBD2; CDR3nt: TGCGCCAGCAGCCAAGTACGAGGGACTATAAAGTACCAAGAGACCCAGTACTTC; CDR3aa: CASSQVRGTIKYQETQYF
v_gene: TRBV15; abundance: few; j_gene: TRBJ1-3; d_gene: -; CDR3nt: TGTGCCACCAGCAGGACTGGAAACACCATATATTTT; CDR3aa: CATSRTGNTIYF
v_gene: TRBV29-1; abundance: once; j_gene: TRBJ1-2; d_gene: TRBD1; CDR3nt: TGCAGCGTCGGCCAGGGGGCGCAAGGCTACACCTTC; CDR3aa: CSVGQGAQGYTF
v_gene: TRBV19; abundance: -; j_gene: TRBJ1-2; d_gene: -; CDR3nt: TGTGCCAGTAGTATCCAAGAGGACTATGGCTACACCTTC; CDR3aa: CASSIQEDYGYTF
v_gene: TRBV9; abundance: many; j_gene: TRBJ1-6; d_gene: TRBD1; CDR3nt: TGTGCCAGCAGCCAAGGACAGGTTAATTCACCCCTCCACTTT; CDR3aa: CASSQGQVNSPLHF
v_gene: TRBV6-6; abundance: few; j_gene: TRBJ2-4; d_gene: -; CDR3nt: TGTGCCAGCGTTGGGAGACTAGCCAAAAACATTCAGTACTTC; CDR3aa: CASVGRLAKNIQYF
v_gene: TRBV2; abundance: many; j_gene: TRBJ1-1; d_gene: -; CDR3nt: TGTGCCAGCTCACTTTTGGGGTCATCTGAAGCTTTCTTT; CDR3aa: CASSLLGSSEAFF
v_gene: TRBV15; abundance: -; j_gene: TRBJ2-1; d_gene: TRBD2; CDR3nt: TGTGCCACCAGCCTGCGTACTAGCGGTCCTTACAATGAGCAGTTCTTC; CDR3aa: CATSLRTSGPYNEQFF